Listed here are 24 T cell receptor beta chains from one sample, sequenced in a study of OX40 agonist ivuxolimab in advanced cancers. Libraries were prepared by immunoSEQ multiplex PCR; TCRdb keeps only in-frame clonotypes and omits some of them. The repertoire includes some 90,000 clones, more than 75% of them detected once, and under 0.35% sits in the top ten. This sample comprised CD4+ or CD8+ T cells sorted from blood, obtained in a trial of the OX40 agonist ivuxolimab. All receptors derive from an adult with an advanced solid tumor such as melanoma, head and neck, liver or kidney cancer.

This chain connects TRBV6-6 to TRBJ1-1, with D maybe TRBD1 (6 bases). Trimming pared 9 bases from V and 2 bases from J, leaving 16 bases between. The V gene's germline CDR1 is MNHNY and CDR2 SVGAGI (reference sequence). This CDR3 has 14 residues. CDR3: CASEAQGGNTEAFF. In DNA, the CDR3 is TGTGCCAGTGAGGCACAGGGTGGTAACACTGAAGCTTTCTTT.

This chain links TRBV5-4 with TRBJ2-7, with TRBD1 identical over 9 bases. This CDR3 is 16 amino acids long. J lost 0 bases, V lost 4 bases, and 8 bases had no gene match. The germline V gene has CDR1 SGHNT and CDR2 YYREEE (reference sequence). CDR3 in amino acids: CASSLGEGQGSYEQYF. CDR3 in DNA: TGTGCCAGCAGCCTGGGGGAGGGACAGGGCTCCTACGAGCAGTACTTC.

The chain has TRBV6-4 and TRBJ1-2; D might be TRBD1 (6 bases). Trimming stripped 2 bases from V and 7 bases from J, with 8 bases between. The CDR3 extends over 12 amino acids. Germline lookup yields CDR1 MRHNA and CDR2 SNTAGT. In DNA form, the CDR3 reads TGTGCCAGCAGTGACAGGGGGATTGGCTACACCTTC. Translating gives CASSDRGIGYTF.

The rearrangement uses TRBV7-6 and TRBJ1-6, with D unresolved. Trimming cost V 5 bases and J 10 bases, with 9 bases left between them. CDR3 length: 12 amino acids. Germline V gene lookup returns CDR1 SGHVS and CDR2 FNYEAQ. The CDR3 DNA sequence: TGTGCCAGCAGCCCCCCGGGATCACCCCTCCACTTT. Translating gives CASSPPGSPLHF.

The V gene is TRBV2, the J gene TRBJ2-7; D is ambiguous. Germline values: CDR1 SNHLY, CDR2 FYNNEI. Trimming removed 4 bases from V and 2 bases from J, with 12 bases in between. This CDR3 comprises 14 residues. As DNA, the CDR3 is TGTGCCAGCAGTGTTCGACTTGCGGCCTACGAGCAGTACTTC. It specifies CASSVRLAAYEQYF. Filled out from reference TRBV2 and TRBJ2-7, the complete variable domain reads EPEVTQTPSHQVTQMGQEVILRCVPISNHLYFYWYRQILGQKVEFLVSFYNNEISEKSEIFDDQFSVERPDGSNFTLKIRSTKLEDSAMYFCASSVRLAAYEQYFGPGTRLTVT.

The CDR3 DNA reads TGTGCCAGCAGCTTAAACCAGCAGTCAGCTAACTATGGCTACACCTTC. Protein sequence: CASSLNQQSANYGYTF. J is TRBJ1-2 and V is TRBV7-9, with unresolved D. Germline-derived CDR1 and CDR2 are SEHNR and FQNEAQ (reference sequence). V was cut by 2 bases and J by 0 bases, with 13 bases left in between. This CDR3 is 16 amino acids long.

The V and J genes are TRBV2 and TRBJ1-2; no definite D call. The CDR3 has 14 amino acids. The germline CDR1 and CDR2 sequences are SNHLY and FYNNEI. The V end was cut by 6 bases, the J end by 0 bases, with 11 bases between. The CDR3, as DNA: TGTGCCAGCAGCAAACAGAGGACTAACTATGGCTACACCTTC. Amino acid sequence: CASSKQRTNYGYTF.

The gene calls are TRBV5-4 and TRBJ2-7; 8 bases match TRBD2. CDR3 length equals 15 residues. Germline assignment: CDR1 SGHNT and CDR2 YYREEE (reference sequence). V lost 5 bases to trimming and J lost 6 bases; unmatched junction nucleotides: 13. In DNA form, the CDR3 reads TGTGCCAGCAGAACCTTCGGGAGGGAACGGGGCGAGCAGTACTTC. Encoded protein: CASRTFGRERGEQYF.

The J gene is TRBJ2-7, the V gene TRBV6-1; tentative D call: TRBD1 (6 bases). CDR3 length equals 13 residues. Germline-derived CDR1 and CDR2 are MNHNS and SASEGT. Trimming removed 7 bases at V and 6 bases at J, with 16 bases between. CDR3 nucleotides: TGTGCCAGCATTAACAGGGCAGAAGGCGAGCAGTACTTC. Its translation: CASINRAEGEQYF.

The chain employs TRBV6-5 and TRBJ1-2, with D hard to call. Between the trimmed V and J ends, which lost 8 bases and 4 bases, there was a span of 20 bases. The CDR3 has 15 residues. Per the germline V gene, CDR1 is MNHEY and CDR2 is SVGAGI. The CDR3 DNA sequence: TGTGCCAGCTTCGGAGAAGGAGGTTTAGGCTATGGCTACACCTTC. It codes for CASFGEGGLGYGYTF.

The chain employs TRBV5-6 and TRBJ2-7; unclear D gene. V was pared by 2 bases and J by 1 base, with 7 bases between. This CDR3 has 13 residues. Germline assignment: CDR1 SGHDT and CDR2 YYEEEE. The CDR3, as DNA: TGTGCCAGCAGCTTCAGACCTTCCTACGAGCAGTACTTC. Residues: CASSFRPSYEQYF.

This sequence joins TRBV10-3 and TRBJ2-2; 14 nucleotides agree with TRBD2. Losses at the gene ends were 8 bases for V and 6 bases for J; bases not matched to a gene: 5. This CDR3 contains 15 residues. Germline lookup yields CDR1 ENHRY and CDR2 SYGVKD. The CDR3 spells CAISTSGGAAGELFF. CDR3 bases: TGTGCCATCTCGACTAGCGGGGGGGCAGCCGGGGAGCTGTTTTTT.

The CDR3 region is CAVFPSPTGGDGYTF. The CDR3 DNA sequence: TGCGCCGTTTTTCCTTCTCCGACAGGGGGAGACGGCTACACCTTC. The chain carries TRBV23-1 and TRBJ1-2; 9 bases are shared with TRBD1. TRBV23-1 is recorded as an ORF, its role being uncertain. The CDR3 covers 15 residues. The V gene end was trimmed by 11 bases and the J gene end by 8 bases; junction bases not matched to a gene: 18.

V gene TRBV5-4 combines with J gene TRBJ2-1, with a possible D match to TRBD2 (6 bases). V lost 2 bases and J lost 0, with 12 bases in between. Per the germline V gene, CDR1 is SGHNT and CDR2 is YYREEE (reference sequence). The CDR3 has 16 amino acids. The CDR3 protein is CASSFRRGSSYNEQFF. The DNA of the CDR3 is TGTGCCAGCAGCTTCAGACGGGGGAGCTCCTACAATGAGCAGTTCTTC.

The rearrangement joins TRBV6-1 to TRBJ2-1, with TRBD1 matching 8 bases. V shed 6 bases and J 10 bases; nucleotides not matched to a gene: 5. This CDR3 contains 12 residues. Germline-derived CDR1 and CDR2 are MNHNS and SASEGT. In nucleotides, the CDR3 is TGTGCCAGCAGCCGACAGGGGATGGAGCAGTTCTTC. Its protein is CASSRQGMEQFF.

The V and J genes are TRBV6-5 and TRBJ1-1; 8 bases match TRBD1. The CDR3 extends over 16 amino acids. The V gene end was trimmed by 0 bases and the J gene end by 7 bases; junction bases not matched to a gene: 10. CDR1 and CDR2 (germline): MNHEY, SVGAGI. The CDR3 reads CASSYSSGQAGREAFF. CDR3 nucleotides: TGTGCCAGCAGTTACTCCTCGGGACAGGCGGGGCGTGAAGCTTTCTTT.

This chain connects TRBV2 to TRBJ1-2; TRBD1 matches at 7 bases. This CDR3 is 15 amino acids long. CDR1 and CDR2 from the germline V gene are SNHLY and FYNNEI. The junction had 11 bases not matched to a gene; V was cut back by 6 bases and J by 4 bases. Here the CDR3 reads CASSRIGQEGYGYTF. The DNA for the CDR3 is TGTGCCAGCAGCCGGATTGGACAGGAAGGCTATGGCTACACCTTC.

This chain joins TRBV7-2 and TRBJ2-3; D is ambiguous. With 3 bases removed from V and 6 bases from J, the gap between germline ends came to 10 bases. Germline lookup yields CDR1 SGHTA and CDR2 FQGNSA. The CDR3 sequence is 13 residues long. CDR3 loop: CASSFSFMDTQYF. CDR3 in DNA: TGTGCCAGCAGCTTCTCCTTTATGGATACGCAGTATTTT.

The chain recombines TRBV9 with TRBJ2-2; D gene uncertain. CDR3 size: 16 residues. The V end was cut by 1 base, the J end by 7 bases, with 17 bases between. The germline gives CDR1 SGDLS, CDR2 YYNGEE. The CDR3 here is CASSVLTTQRGGELFF. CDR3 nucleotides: TGTGCCAGCAGCGTACTAACAACCCAGCGTGGCGGGGAGCTGTTTTTT.

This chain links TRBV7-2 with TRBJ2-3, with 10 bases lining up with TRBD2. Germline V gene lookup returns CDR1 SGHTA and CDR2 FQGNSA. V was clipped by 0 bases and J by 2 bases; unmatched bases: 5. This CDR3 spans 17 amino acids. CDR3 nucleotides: TGTGCCAGCAGCTTAGCGCGGCTAGCGGGGGACACAGATACGCAGTATTTT. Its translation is CASSLARLAGDTDTQYF. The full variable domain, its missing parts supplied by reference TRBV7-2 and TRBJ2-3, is GAGVSQSPSNKVTEKGKDVELRCDPISGHTALYWYRQSLGQGLEFLIYFQGNSAPDKSGLPSDRFSAERTGGSVSTLTIQRTQQEDSAVYLCASSLARLAGDTDTQYFGPGTRLTVL.

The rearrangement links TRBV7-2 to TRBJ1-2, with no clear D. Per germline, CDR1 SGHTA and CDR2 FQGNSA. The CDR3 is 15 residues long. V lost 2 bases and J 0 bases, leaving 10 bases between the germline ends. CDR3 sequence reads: CASSLYEGSNYGYTF. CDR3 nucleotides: TGTGCCAGCAGCTTATATGAGGGCTCTAACTATGGCTACACCTTC.

This CDR3 is CATSRDRDRVYEQYF. CDR3 DNA sequence: TGTGCCACCAGCAGAGACCGGGACAGGGTCTACGAGCAGTACTTC. The chain has TRBV15 and TRBJ2-7, with 9 bases identical to TRBD1. CDR3 length: 15 amino acids. CDR1 is LNHNV, CDR2 YYDKDF, per germline (reference sequence). The J segment lost 3 bases and the V segment lost 0 bases, leaving 3 bases of the junction unmatched.

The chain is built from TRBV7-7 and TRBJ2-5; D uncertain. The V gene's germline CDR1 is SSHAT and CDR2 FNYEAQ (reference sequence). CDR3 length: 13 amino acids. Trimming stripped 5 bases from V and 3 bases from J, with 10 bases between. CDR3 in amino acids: CASSATGKETQYF. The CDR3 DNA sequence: TGTGCCAGCAGCGCGACTGGTAAAGAGACCCAGTACTTC.

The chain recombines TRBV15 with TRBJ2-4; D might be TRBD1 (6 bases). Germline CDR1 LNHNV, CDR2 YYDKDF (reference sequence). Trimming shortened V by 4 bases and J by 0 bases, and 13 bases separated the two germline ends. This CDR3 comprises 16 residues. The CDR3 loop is CATSTQGNLAKNIQYF. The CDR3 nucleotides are TGTGCCACCAGCACACAGGGCAACTTAGCCAAAAACATTCAGTACTTC.